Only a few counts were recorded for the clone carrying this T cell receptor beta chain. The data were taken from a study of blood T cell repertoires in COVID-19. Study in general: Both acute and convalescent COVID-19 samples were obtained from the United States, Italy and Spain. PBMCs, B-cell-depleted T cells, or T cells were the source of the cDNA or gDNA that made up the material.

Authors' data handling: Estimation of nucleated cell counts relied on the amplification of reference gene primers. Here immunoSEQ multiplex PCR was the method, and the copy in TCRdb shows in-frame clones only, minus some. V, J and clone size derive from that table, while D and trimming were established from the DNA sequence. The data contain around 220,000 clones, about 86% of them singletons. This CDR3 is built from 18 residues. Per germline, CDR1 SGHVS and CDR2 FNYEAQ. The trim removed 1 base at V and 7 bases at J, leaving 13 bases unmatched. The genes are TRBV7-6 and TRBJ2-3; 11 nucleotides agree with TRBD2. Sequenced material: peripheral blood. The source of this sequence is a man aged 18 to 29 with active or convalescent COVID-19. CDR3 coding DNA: TGTGCCAGCAGCTTAGGGGTAGATAGCGGGAGGGCCATGAATACGCAGTATTTT. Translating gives CASSLGVDSGRAMNTQYF.